The entry below gives a single T cell receptor (beta chain) sequence along with its context. Clones were read by immunoSEQ multiplex PCR, and TCRdb kept only the in-frame ones, dropping some. The sample shows some 510,000 clones, over 75% of them seen only once. This entry belongs to a study of blood T cell repertoires in COVID-19. Germline assignment: CDR1 SQVTM and CDR2 ANQGSEA. V lost 0 bases to trimming and J lost 6 bases, with 6 bases between them. The CDR3 loop spans 11 amino acids. This sequence joins TRBV29-1 and TRBJ2-7; D ambiguous. This sequence was found in a woman in her thirties or forties who had recovered from COVID-19. The sample was PBMCs or T cells enriched from blood (not recorded which). This CDR3 reads CSVEDTVEQYF. In nucleotides, the CDR3 is TGCAGCGTTGAAGATACGGTCGAGCAGTACTTC.